This is a list of T cell receptor beta chains from one sample in a study of PD-1 and CTLA-4 blockade in melanoma. Profiled with immunoSEQ multiplex PCR; TCRdb holds only in-frame clones, not every one. In the table there are 20,000 to 25,000 clones, approximately 89% of which are singletons. Specimen: CD8+ T cells from peripheral blood, collected before anti-PD-1 treatment. All receptors derive from a human donor with melanoma. The CDR3 runs from the conserved cysteine through the conserved F or W.

TRBV7-9	TRBJ1-1	CASSLGSDEAFF
TRBV19	TRBJ1-2	CASTPAGNYGYTF
TRBV28	TRBJ2-7	CASSLWTDPPKEQYF
TRBV7-2	TRBJ1-3	CASKEGTSGNTIYF
TRBV28	TRBJ1-5	CASSPAGNQPQHF
TRBV6-5	TRBJ2-2	CASSYLAGGPPGELFF
TRBV28	TRBJ2-7	CASSFHRDRLSYEQYF
TRBV2	TRBJ1-2	CASSEAGLDGYTF
TRBV6-5	TRBJ1-1	CASTSGGTEAFF
TRBV5-5	TRBJ2-7	CASGAGSSYEQYF
TRBV5-6	TRBJ2-1	CASSLGGSLENSEQFF
TRBV7-6	TRBJ1-2	CASSPEGVGYGYTF
TRBV9	TRBJ2-1	CASSVGSGGRNEQFF
TRBV9	TRBJ1-3	CASSGPGENTIYF
TRBV7-9	TRBJ2-1	CASSNVRGGSYNEQFF
TRBV5-1	TRBJ2-7	CASSLRTGEYEQYF
TRBV5-5	TRBJ1-5	CASRASRGFFNQPQHF
TRBV11-2	TRBJ1-1	CASSLGAANTEAFF
TRBV10-3	TRBJ1-2	CAISNDRGVVYGYTF
TRBV13	TRBJ2-3	CASSLGRLGPLVDTQYF
TRBV6-6	TRBJ2-3	CASSYSAGGRDTQYF
TRBV5-6	TRBJ2-5	CASSLYGDQETQYF
TRBV5-8	TRBJ2-3	CASSLVGGGDYTDTQYF
TRBV7-9	TRBJ2-5	CASSSDRDQETQYF
TRBV27	TRBJ2-1	CASSPGGLYNEQFF
TRBV5-1	TRBJ2-7	CASSSDGPYEQYF
TRBV5-4	TRBJ2-3	CASSPGTSGGTNFFTQYF
TRBV6-5	TRBJ2-7	CASSYSLRGEQYF
TRBV30	TRBJ1-2	CAWSVPEGFNYGYTF
TRBV11-2	TRBJ1-4	CASSLGHGLFF
TRBV7-6	TRBJ2-5	CASSLFTGTSGEETQYF
TRBV30	TRBJ1-1	CAWSPPRGLTEAFF
TRBV11-2	TRBJ2-1	CASIQGGGLSYNEQFF
TRBV5-5	TRBJ1-2	CASSLERRHRADIYGYTF
TRBV4-1	TRBJ1-5	CASSQDRGQPQHF
TRBV3-1/TRBV3-2	TRBJ1-2	CASSQESPLGAGYGYTF
TRBV28	TRBJ1-1	CASSFRGGKAEAFF
TRBV19	TRBJ2-3	CASSTYTGNNTDTQYF
TRBV13	TRBJ1-2	CASSFSDGYTF
TRBV12-5	TRBJ2-5	CASAPGAGGQYQETQYF
TRBV6-5	TRBJ1-2	CASSYKGGSNYGYTF
TRBV4-3	TRBJ1-3	CASSQEATGGYGNTIYF
TRBV27	TRBJ1-6	CASSLSLGSPLHF
TRBV30	TRBJ1-1	CAWTSGMGTEAFF
TRBV4-1	TRBJ2-7	CASSQDDRGLSYEQYF
TRBV13	TRBJ2-2	CASSPPQAGELFF
TRBV7-9	TRBJ1-5	CASSWTGESNQPQHF
TRBV9	TRBJ2-5	CASSPWDREETQYF
TRBV5-1	TRBJ1-6	CASSTGTKDSPLHF
TRBV5-4	TRBJ2-5	CASSSPLGDEETQYF
TRBV29-1	TRBJ2-7	CSVERTGGYEQYF
TRBV6-2/TRBV6-3	TRBJ1-5	CASSYTVSNQPQHF
TRBV6-5	TRBJ1-1	CASSYPGAAEAFF
TRBV5-4	TRBJ1-4	CASSILPGGGFEKLFF
TRBV7-2	TRBJ2-7	CASSLGTSGGYEQYF
TRBV7-9	TRBJ1-6	CASSSGIWDSPLHF
TRBV11-2	TRBJ2-7	CASSLGLGGPYEQYF
TRBV5-4	TRBJ1-1	CASSLHPGGLNTEAFF